This T cell receptor beta chain was recovered during a study of blood T cell repertoires in COVID-19. Study overall: Samples taken during acute and convalescent COVID-19 were collected in the United States, Italy and Spain. T cells, B-cell-depleted T cells, or PBMCs provided the cDNA or gDNA that served as material.

Original methodology: Amplification of reference gene primers provided the estimated nucleated cell counts. This table comes from immunoSEQ multiplex PCR, and its TCRdb copy is limited to in-frame clones, with some not included. Clonal size and the V and J genes are those of that table, whereas D and trimming came from the DNA. The table lists 180,000 or so clones, 65% to 85% of them singletons. CDR3 size: 14 residues. CDR1 is MNHNY, CDR2 SVGAGI, per germline (reference sequence). The junction had 7 bases not matched to a gene; V was cut back by 5 bases and J by 7 bases. Sequenced: peripheral blood. V usage is TRBV6-6 and J usage is TRBJ2-7; 11 bases agree with TRBD1. The clonotype originates from a human donor with acute or convalescent COVID-19. The donor label of this sample is uncertain. The CDR3 protein is CASSTGQGAREQYF. Written as DNA, the CDR3 is TGTGCCAGCAGTACCGGACAGGGGGCGCGGGAGCAGTACTTC.